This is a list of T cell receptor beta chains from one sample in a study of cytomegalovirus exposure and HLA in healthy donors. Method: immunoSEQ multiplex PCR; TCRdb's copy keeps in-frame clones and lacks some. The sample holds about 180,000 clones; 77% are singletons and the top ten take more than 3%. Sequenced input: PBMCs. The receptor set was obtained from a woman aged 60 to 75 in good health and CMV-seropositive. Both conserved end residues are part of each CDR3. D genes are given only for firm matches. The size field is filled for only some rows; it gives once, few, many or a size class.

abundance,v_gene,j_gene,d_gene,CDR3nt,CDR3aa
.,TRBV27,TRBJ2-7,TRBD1,TGTGCCAGCAGTCCACTAACCAGGGGGCAGTACGAGCAGTACTTC,CASSPLTRGQYEQYF
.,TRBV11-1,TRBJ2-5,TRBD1,TGTGCCAGCAGTTCACCGGGACAGGGACAAGAGACCCAGTACTTC,CASSSPGQGQETQYF
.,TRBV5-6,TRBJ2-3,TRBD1,TGTGCCAGCAGCGGGACAGGGCTTGGCACAGATACGCAGTATTTT,CASSGTGLGTDTQYF
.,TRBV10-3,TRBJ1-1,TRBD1,TGTGCCATCAGTGGGGGACAGGGAGAATGGGAAGCTTTCTTT,CAISGGQGEWEAFF
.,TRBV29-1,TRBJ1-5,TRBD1,TGCAGCGGGACCCAGGGGGCTGGGCAGCCCCAGCATTTT,CSGTQGAGQPQHF
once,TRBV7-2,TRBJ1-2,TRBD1,TGTGCCAGCAGCCGGACAGGGGGTATCTATGGCTACACCTTC,CASSRTGGIYGYTF
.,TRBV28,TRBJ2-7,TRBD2,TGTGCCAGCCGGGGAGGCGGGGGTCCCTACGAGCAGTACTTC,CASRGGGGPYEQYF
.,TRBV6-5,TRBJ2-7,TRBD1,TGTGCCAGCATCCCGACAGGGTCCTCCTACGAGCAGTACTTC,CASIPTGSSYEQYF
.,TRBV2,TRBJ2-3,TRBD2,TGTGCCAGCAGTGGGAATAGCGGGGGGGCCACAGATACGCAGTATTTT,CASSGNSGGATDTQYF
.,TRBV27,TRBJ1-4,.,TGTGCCAGCAGGATTGATGGGGCAATCAATAATGAAAAACTGTTTTTT,CASRIDGAINNEKLFF
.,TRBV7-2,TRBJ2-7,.,TGTGCCAGCAGCGAGAACTTCTACGAGCAGTACTTC,CASSENFYEQYF
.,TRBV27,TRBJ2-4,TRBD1,TGTGCCAGCAGCGCGACAGGGGGCATTCAGTACTTC,CASSATGGIQYF
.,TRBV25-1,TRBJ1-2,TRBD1,TGTGCCAGCGGAGAACAGGGGTGGGGTGGCTACACCTTC,CASGEQGWGGYTF
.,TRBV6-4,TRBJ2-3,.,TGTGCCAGCAGCGGGTCGGGGGGCACAGATACGCAGTATTTT,CASSGSGGTDTQYF
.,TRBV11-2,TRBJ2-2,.,TGTGCCAGCAGCCGTACAGGGACGGACACCGGGGAGCTGTTTTTT,CASSRTGTDTGELFF
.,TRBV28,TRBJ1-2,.,TGTGCCAGCAGTACAGGCGGAGGGAGCTATGGCTACACCTTC,CASSTGGGSYGYTF
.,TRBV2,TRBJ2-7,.,TGTGCCAGCAGCACTCAGGGAATTCGCTACGAGCAGTACTTC,CASSTQGIRYEQYF
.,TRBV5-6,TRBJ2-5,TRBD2,TGTGCCAGCAGCTTGCGAACTAGCGGGGCCACTTTGGAGACCCAGTACTTC,CASSLRTSGATLETQYF
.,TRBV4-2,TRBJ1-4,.,TGTGCCAGCAGCCAAGAGCCAGGGCTAGACAAACTGTTTTTT,CASSQEPGLDKLFF
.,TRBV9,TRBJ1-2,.,TGTGCCAGCACCCTAGGGAGGGGAGGGCTAGACTATGGCTACACCTTC,CASTLGRGGLDYGYTF
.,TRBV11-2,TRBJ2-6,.,TGTGCCAGCCGCGGAGTGATCTCTGGGGCCAACGGCCTGACTTTC,CASRGVISGANGLTF
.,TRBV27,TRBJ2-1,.,TGTGCCGTCCGTCGGGAGTCCTCCTACAATGAGCAGTTCTTC,CAVRRESSYNEQFF
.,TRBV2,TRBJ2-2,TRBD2,TGTGCCAGCAGTGAAAGCCTAGCGGGCGGGGAGCTGTTTTTT,CASSESLAGGELFF
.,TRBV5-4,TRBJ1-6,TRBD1,TGTGCCAGCAGCCCTGGACAGGGCGTCCATAATTCACCCCTCCACTTT,CASSPGQGVHNSPLHF
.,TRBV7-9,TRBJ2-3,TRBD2,TGTGCCAGCAGCTTCAGGACTAGCGGGAGAGGAGGGGATACGCAGTATTTT,CASSFRTSGRGGDTQYF
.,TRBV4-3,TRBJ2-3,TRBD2,TGCGCCAGCAGCCCTGAAGGATCGCGGGGGGAAGACACAGATACGCAGTATTTT,CASSPEGSRGEDTDTQYF
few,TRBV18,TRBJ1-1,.,TGTGCCAGTGTCAATACAGGGAACACTGAAGCTTTCTTT,CASVNTGNTEAFF
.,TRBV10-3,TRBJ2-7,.,TGTGCCATCAGTGATTCCGGGGTAAATACCTACGAGCAGTACTTC,CAISDSGVNTYEQYF
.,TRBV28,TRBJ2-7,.,TGTGCCAGCAGTTTAGGAGCAACCAAGCAGTACTTC,CASSLGATKQYF
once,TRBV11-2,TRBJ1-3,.,TGTGCCAGCAGCAAGACAGCTGGAAACACCATATATTTT,CASSKTAGNTIYF
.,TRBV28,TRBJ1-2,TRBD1,TGTGCCAGCAGTTCCGACAGGGTAACGTCTGGCTACACCTTC,CASSSDRVTSGYTF
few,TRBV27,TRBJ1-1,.,TGTGCCAGCAGTTTTAGGGGGTTTGGCACTGAAGCTTTCTTT,CASSFRGFGTEAFF
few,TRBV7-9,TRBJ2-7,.,TGTGCCAGCGGGTGGGGAGCATCTACGTTAGAGCAGTACTTC,CASGWGASTLEQYF
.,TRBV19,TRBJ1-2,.,TGTGCCAGTTCCGGCCCCACGTTTGGCAGGGTTAATGATGGCTACACCTTC,CASSGPTFGRVNDGYTF
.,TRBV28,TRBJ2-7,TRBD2,TGTGCCAGCAGAACCGGGACTAGCGGCTACGAGCAGTACTTC,CASRTGTSGYEQYF
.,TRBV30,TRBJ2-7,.,TGTGCCTGGAGTGATGGGGGCCCCTCCTACGAGCAGTACTTC,CAWSDGGPSYEQYF
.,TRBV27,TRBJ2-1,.,TGTGCCAGCAGTTTGAGCGGGCTGTACAATGAGCAGTTCTTC,CASSLSGLYNEQFF
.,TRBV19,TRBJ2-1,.,TGTGCCAGTAGTATTGGACAGAACTCTTACAATGAGCAGTTCTTC,CASSIGQNSYNEQFF
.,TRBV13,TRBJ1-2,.,TGTGCCAGCAGCTTAGGCCGGGGTTTTGACGGCTACACCTTC,CASSLGRGFDGYTF
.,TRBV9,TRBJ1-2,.,TGTGCCAGCAGCGTAGGAGGACAGAACTATGGCTACACCTTC,CASSVGGQNYGYTF
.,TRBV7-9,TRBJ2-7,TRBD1,TGTGCCAGCAGCTTAGGGGACAGGGGAAGCTCCTACGAGCAGTACTTC,CASSLGDRGSSYEQYF
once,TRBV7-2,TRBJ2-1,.,TGTGCCAGCAGCTTAGGGGGGCGGAGTGAGCAGTTCTTC,CASSLGGRSEQFF
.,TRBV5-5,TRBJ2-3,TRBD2,TGTGCCAGCAGCTTGGTACTAGCGGGGGCAACGCAGTATTTT,CASSLVLAGATQYF
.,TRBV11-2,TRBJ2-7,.,TGTGCCAGCAGTTTCCGGGGGGGGGACAGACCCTACGAGCAGTACTTC,CASSFRGGDRPYEQYF
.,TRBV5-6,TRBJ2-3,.,TGTGCCAGCAGCGCGGGACTTACGAGCACAGATACGCAGTATTTT,CASSAGLTSTDTQYF
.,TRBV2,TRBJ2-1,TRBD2,TGTGCCAGCAGTGCTAGCGGCTCCTACAATGAGCAGTTCTTC,CASSASGSYNEQFF
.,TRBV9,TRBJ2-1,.,TGTGCCAGCAGCGCCCGAGTGGATGAGCAGTTCTTC,CASSARVDEQFF
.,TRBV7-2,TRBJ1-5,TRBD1,TGTGCCAGCAGCTTAGTAGGGACAGGTTCCAATCAGCCCCAGCATTTT,CASSLVGTGSNQPQHF
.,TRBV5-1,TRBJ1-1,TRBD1,TGCGCCAGCAGCCAATCCAGGGGGCTCACTGAAGCTTTCTTT,CASSQSRGLTEAFF
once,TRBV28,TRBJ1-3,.,TGTGCCAGCACCTCGGGGGGAATTGGAAACACCATATATTTT,CASTSGGIGNTIYF
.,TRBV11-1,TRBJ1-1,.,TGTGCCAGCAGTCTCTCGGGTCAGCGGAGAAAGGATCACACTGAAGCTTTCTTT,CASSLSGQRRKDHTEAFF
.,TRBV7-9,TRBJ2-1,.,TGTGCCAGCAGCTTAAGACAGGACAATGAGCAGTTCTTC,CASSLRQDNEQFF
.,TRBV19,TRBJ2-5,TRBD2,TGTGCTACGGGGAGGGCCCGGGAGACCCAGTACTTC,CATGRARETQYF